The 30 T cell receptor beta chains below come from one sample, sequenced in a study of T cell repertoires in cytomegalovirus infection. These receptors' targets are unknown. TCRdb recomputed calls from the reads with MiXCR, one row per CDR3 protein. The sample includes 110,000 or so distinct CDR3 sequences, 29% of them seen just once. Source: CD8+ T cells from cultured PBMCs, taken from culture after CMV antigen stimulation. These receptors all come from a human donor in good health (CMV status not recorded). Some clones in this sample may be carry-over from other donors' samples.

The chain links TRBV15 to TRBJ1-1; D ambiguous. The CDR3 totals 16 residues. V lost 0 bases and J lost 5, with 16 bases in between. The V gene's germline CDR1 is LNHNV and CDR2 YYDKDF (reference sequence). This CDR3 is CATSRDGERGGTEAFF. CDR3 bases: TGTGCCACCAGCAGAGACGGGGAGCGGGGTGGGACTGAAGCTTTCTTT.

J is TRBJ1-1 and V is TRBV5-4; no firm D call. The CDR3 runs to 13 residues. Germline loops: CDR1 SGHNT, CDR2 YYREEE (reference sequence). V lost 4 bases to trimming and J lost 5 bases, with 12 bases between them. CDR3 residues: CASSVAISTEAFF. For the CDR3, the DNA is TGTGCCAGCAGCGTTGCTATCTCAACTGAAGCTTTCTTT.

The V call is TRBV29-1, the J call TRBJ2-1, with D uncertain. CDR1 is SQVTM, CDR2 ANQGSEA, per germline. There are 14 residues in the CDR3. Trimming took 3 bases from V and 0 from J, leaving 9 bases between them. The DNA of the CDR3 is TGCAGCGTTGATGGCGTAAGCTCCTACAATGAGCAGTTCTTC. Amino acid sequence: CSVDGVSSYNEQFF.

The chain couples TRBV7-9 to TRBJ2-7; D might be TRBD1 or TRBD2, each matching 5 bases. Germline loops: CDR1 SEHNR, CDR2 FQNEAQ (reference sequence). The germline V and J ends were trimmed by 5 bases and 0 bases, with 14 bases remaining between them. The CDR3 spans 15 residues. The CDR3 spells CASSPPGTDSYEQYF. In nucleotides, the CDR3 is TGTGCCAGCAGCCCCCCCGGGACGGACTCCTACGAGCAGTACTTC.

V is TRBV2 and J is TRBJ2-5; TRBD2 matches at 10 bases. CDR1 is SNHLY and CDR2 is FYNNEI in the germline V gene. The CDR3 contains 13 residues. With 7 bases clipped from V and 7 bases from J, the junction kept 6 bases outside the gene matches. The CDR3 here is CASTLAGEVTQYF. The CDR3 DNA is TGTGCCAGCACCCTAGCGGGGGAAGTGACCCAGTACTTC. The variable domain in full, completed from reference TRBV2 and TRBJ2-5, reads EPEVTQTPSHQVTQMGQEVILRCVPISNHLYFYWYRQILGQKVEFLVSFYNNEISEKSEIFDDQFSVERPDGSNFTLKIRSTKLEDSAMYFCASTLAGEVTQYFGPGTRLLVL.

This rearrangement joins TRBV20-1 to TRBJ2-7, with D unclear. V lost 0 bases to trimming and J lost 2 bases, with 14 bases between them. Germline CDR1 reads DFQATT; CDR2 reads SNEGSKA (reference sequence). This CDR3 is built from 15 residues. The CDR3 loop reads CSARDVTEATYEQYF. The CDR3 nucleotides are TGCAGTGCTAGAGATGTAACAGAAGCCACCTACGAGCAGTACTTC.

This clonotype was seen a handful of times. The genes are TRBV3-1 and TRBJ2-7, with D possibly being TRBD1 or TRBD2 (7 bases each). V lost 4 bases and J 5 bases, leaving 15 bases between the germline ends. CDR1 LGHDT and CDR2 YNNKEL come from the germline V gene (reference sequence). The CDR3 is made up of 14 amino acids. CDR3 protein: CASSRLTGRDEQYF. As DNA, the CDR3 is TGTGCCAGCAGCCGATTGACAGGGAGGGACGAGCAGTACTTC.

The V call is TRBV6-5, the J call TRBJ2-1; TRBD2 agrees at 14 bases. The CDR3 is 19 residues long. V dropped 6 bases and J dropped 0; count of bases not matched to a gene: 10. Germline CDR1 is MNHEY and CDR2 is SVGAGI. The CDR3 spells CASRPGTSGGPSSYNEQFF. CDR3 bases: TGTGCCAGCAGACCCGGGACTAGCGGGGGCCCTAGCTCCTACAATGAGCAGTTCTTC.

This clonotype was found once. The genes are TRBV7-6 and TRBJ2-4; D tentatively fits TRBD1 or TRBD2 (5 bases each). The V end was cut by 5 bases, the J end by 0 bases, with 17 bases between. The CDR3 covers 17 residues. Germline assignment: CDR1 SGHVS and CDR2 FNYEAQ. CDR3 amino acids: CASSPGDPLGAKNIQYF. CDR3 coding DNA: TGTGCCAGCAGCCCTGGGGACCCCCTCGGAGCCAAAAACATTCAGTACTTC. Full variable domain (missing parts from reference TRBV7-6 and TRBJ2-4): GAGVSQSPRYKVTKRGQDVALRCDPISGHVSLYWYRQALGQGPEFLTYFNYEAQQDKSGLPNDRFSAERPEGSISTLTIQRTEQRDSAMYRCASSPGDPLGAKNIQYFGAGTRLSVL.

In this sample, this clonotype turned up a few times. This rearrangement joins TRBV6-1 to TRBJ2-3; perhaps TRBD2 as D (5 bases). CDR1 is MNHNS and CDR2 is SASEGT in the germline V gene. V dropped 8 bases and J dropped 2 bases, with 11 bases sitting between them. This CDR3 comprises 13 residues. CDR3 in DNA: TGTGCCAGCCGCGGGCTATCCACAGATACGCAGTATTTT. This codes for CASRGLSTDTQYF.

This clonotype was detected a few times. The chain uses TRBV7-8 and TRBJ1-1, with D uncertain. Trimming took off 1 base at V and 0 bases at J, with 6 bases between the two ends. The CDR3 is 14 residues long. From germline, CDR1 is SGHVS and CDR2 FQNEAQ. CDR3: CASSLGSLNTEAFF. CDR3 nucleotide sequence: TGTGCCAGCAGCTTAGGGTCCTTGAACACTGAAGCTTTCTTT. Full variable domain (missing parts from reference TRBV7-8 and TRBJ1-1): GAGVSQSPRYKVAKRGQDVALRCDPISGHVSLFWYQQALGQGPEFLTYFQNEAQLDKSGLPSDRFFAERPEGSVSTLKIQRTQQEDSAVYLCASSLGSLNTEAFFGQGTRLTVV.

V usage is TRBV30 and J usage is TRBJ2-1, with a possible D match to TRBD1 (6 bases). The V end was cut by 3 bases, the J end by 2 bases, with 17 bases between. The V gene's germline CDR1 is GTSNPN and CDR2 SVGIG (reference sequence). The CDR3 spans 16 residues. CDR3 coding DNA: TGTGCCTGGAGCCCCCATGGGGGCGCGGCCTACAATGAGCAGTTCTTC. Protein sequence: CAWSPHGGAAYNEQFF.

V and J are TRBV10-3 and TRBJ2-1; D is possibly TRBD1 (5 bases). V shed 0 bases and J shed 7 bases, with 10 bases lying between them. Germline CDR1 and CDR2: ENHRY and SYGVKD. The CDR3 totals 14 residues. Here the CDR3 DNA reads TGTGCCATCAGTGAGTCTGCAGGGCGAAATGAGCAGTTCTTC. Protein product: CAISESAGRNEQFF.

The chain is built from TRBV12-3 or TRBV12-4 and TRBJ1-3; no clear D. V was pared by 6 bases and J by 4 bases, with 1 base between. This CDR3 region has 10 residues. CDR3 bases: TGTGCCAGCAGCGGAAACACCATATATTTT. This translates into CASSGNTIYF.

The chain joins TRBV6-1 to TRBJ2-3; maybe TRBD2 (6 bases). V was trimmed by 1 base and J by 3 bases, leaving 8 bases between them. From germline, CDR1 is MNHNS and CDR2 SASEGT. The CDR3 is 14 amino acids. CDR3 residues: CASSEGDSTDTQYF. DNA for the CDR3: TGTGCCAGCAGTGAAGGGGACTCTACAGATACGCAGTATTTT.

V is TRBV4-1 and J is TRBJ2-7, with 8 bases matching TRBD2. After removal of 1 base from V and 5 bases from J, the junction contained 22 bases not matched to a gene. The CDR3 has 20 residues. The germline V gene encodes CDR1 MGHRA and CDR2 YSYEKL. The CDR3 is CASSQAPWGGGPRWNHEQYF. The CDR3 DNA follows: TGCGCCAGCAGCCAAGCCCCGTGGGGCGGGGGGCCCCGGTGGAACCACGAGCAGTACTTC.

V usage is TRBV9 and J usage is TRBJ2-1, with 7 positions matching TRBD1. Germline V gives CDR1 SGDLS, CDR2 YYNGEE. V dropped 0 bases and J dropped 3; count of bases not matched to a gene: 6. The CDR3 is 16 amino acids. CDR3 protein: CASSVVGRGIYNEQFF. The CDR3 nucleotides are TGTGCCAGCAGCGTAGTGGGCAGGGGGATCTACAATGAGCAGTTCTTC.

CDR3 bases: TGTGCCAGCAGCTTCGGGGGGAAGGAAAAACTGTTTTTT. Encoded protein: CASSFGGKEKLFF. This rearrangement joins TRBV11-2 to TRBJ1-4; D may be TRBD1 (5 bases). The germline CDR1 and CDR2 sequences are SGHAT and FQNNGV. The CDR3 totals 13 residues. Deletions cut 3 bases from V and 8 bases from J, with 10 bases between.

V and J are TRBV19 and TRBJ2-3, with D tentatively TRBD1 (6 bases). Germline-derived CDR1 and CDR2 are LNHDA and SQIVND (reference sequence). Trimming pared 6 bases from V and 2 bases from J, leaving 15 bases between. This CDR3 contains 15 residues. The CDR3 spells CASRHPGHLTDTQYF. Written as DNA, the CDR3 is TGTGCCAGTAGACACCCGGGACATCTCACAGATACGCAGTATTTT.

The chain links TRBV12-5 to TRBJ1-5, with D unclear. Trimming cost V 0 bases and J 4 bases, with 4 bases left between them. The germline V gene encodes CDR1 LGHNT and CDR2 FRNRAP. This CDR3 comprises 13 residues. CDR3 sequence (DNA): TGTGCTAGTGGTTTGGTGGGGAATCAGCCCCAGCATTTT. It translates to CASGLVGNQPQHF.

This clonotype was picked up many times. The chain employs TRBV4-1 and TRBJ2-1; no firm D call. The ends were cut back, 0 bases at V and 5 bases at J, with 11 bases in the middle. Germline values: CDR1 MGHRA, CDR2 YSYEKL. The CDR3 extends over 15 amino acids. For the CDR3, the DNA is TGCGCCAGCAGCCAAGAGTGGCTGGTTGACAATGAGCAGTTCTTC. Translating it yields CASSQEWLVDNEQFF.

The rearrangement joins TRBV2 to TRBJ2-1; 8 positions agree with TRBD2. The J segment lost 0 bases and the V segment lost 3 bases, leaving 7 bases of the junction unmatched. Per germline, CDR1 SNHLY and CDR2 FYNNEI. The CDR3 sequence is 17 residues long. The DNA of the CDR3 is TGTGCCAGCAGTGATCCAGCGGGGGTGCCCTCCTACAATGAGCAGTTCTTC. This sequence encodes CASSDPAGVPSYNEQFF. Based on the CDR3 plus reference TRBV2 and TRBJ2-1, the full variable domain is EPEVTQTPSHQVTQMGQEVILRCVPISNHLYFYWYRQILGQKVEFLVSFYNNEISEKSEIFDDQFSVERPDGSNFTLKIRSTKLEDSAMYFCASSDPAGVPSYNEQFFGPGTRLTVL.

This clonotype was counted at least ten times. The J gene is TRBJ1-5, the V gene TRBV7-9; D remains ambiguous. V was cut by 1 base and J by 3 bases, with 4 bases left in between. CDR3 length: 13 amino acids. Germline values: CDR1 SEHNR, CDR2 FQNEAQ (reference sequence). CDR3 DNA: TGTGCCAGCAGCTTAGATGTCAATCAGCCCCAGCATTTT. It specifies CASSLDVNQPQHF. The full variable domain, its missing parts supplied by reference TRBV7-9 and TRBJ1-5, is DTGVSQNPRHKITKRGQNVTFRCDPISEHNRLYWYRQTLGQGPEFLTYFQNEAQLEKSRLLSDRFSAERPKGSFSTLEIQRTEQGDSAMYLCASSLDVNQPQHFGDGTRLSIL.

This clonotype was detected a few times. The chain links TRBV5-1 to TRBJ2-3, with 9 bases lining up with TRBD1. The ends lost 3 bases at V and 3 bases at J; junction bases unmatched: 11. This CDR3 comprises 17 residues. Per the germline V gene, CDR1 is SGHRS and CDR2 is YFSETQ. CDR3 coding DNA: TGCGCCAGCAGCTCACCGGGACAGGGTGTTCGGACAGATACGCAGTATTTT. Protein sequence: CASSSPGQGVRTDTQYF.

Only a few counts were recorded for this clonotype. The chain has TRBV24-1 and TRBJ1-3; D ambiguous. Trimming shortened V by 0 bases and J by 0 bases, and 20 bases separated the two germline ends. Germline lookup yields CDR1 KGHDR and CDR2 SFDVKD. The CDR3 has 20 amino acids. The CDR3 coding sequence is TGTGCCACCAGTGATTTGCAGCGTTGCAGCACCCGCATCTCTGGAAACACCATATATTTT. Protein: CATSDLQRCSTRISGNTIYF.

The table lists this clonotype with a few counts. The chain is built from TRBV7-2 and TRBJ1-1; no definite D call. Trimming cost V 1 base and J 4 bases, with 13 bases left between them. The CDR3 is 15 residues long. Germline V CDR1 and CDR2: SGHTA, FQGNSA. The CDR3 sequence is CASSLGENRRTEAFF. In DNA, the CDR3 is TGTGCCAGCAGCTTAGGAGAGAACCGGCGCACTGAAGCTTTCTTT. Complete variable domain (other parts from reference TRBV7-2 and TRBJ1-1): GAGVSQSPSNKVTEKGKDVELRCDPISGHTALYWYRQSLGQGLEFLIYFQGNSAPDKSGLPSDRFSAERTGGSVSTLTIQRTQQEDSAVYLCASSLGENRRTEAFFGQGTRLTVV.

The CDR3 protein is CATSISSPGTGEYEQYF. In nucleotides, the CDR3 is TGTGCCACCAGCATTTCAAGCCCCGGGACAGGGGAGTACGAGCAGTACTTC. The chain uses TRBV15 and TRBJ2-7; 10 bases line up with TRBD1. CDR1 and CDR2 (germline): LNHNV, YYDKDF (reference sequence). Losses at the gene ends were 4 bases for V and 4 bases for J; bases not matched to a gene: 13. This CDR3 has 17 residues.

A single count supports this clonotype. The rearrangement uses TRBV2 and TRBJ2-1; weak D call: TRBD1 (5 bases). Per germline, CDR1 SNHLY and CDR2 FYNNEI. V was trimmed by 8 bases and J by 5 bases, leaving 13 bases between them. This CDR3 comprises 13 residues. The DNA for the CDR3 is TGTGCCAGCGACAGAGCATCCGACAATGAGCAGTTCTTC. Translating it yields CASDRASDNEQFF.

The V and J genes are TRBV5-4 and TRBJ2-7, with 9 bases matching TRBD2. Germline CDR1 is SGHNT and CDR2 is YYREEE (reference sequence). The CDR3 totals 14 residues. J was trimmed by 5 bases and V by 4 bases; bases with no gene match: 7. The CDR3 region is CASSPGTSRHEQYF. The CDR3, as DNA: TGTGCCAGCAGCCCAGGGACTAGCCGCCACGAGCAGTACTTC.

The rearrangement uses TRBV28 and TRBJ2-2; 9 bases fit TRBD1. Germline trimming cut 5 bases from V and 5 bases from J; bases unmatched to any gene: 9. CDR3 length equals 16 residues. CDR1 is MDHEN and CDR2 is SYDVKM in the germline V gene. CDR3 amino acids: CASSPHGTGLTGELFF. Here the CDR3 DNA reads TGTGCCAGCAGTCCCCACGGGACAGGGCTAACCGGGGAGCTGTTTTTT.